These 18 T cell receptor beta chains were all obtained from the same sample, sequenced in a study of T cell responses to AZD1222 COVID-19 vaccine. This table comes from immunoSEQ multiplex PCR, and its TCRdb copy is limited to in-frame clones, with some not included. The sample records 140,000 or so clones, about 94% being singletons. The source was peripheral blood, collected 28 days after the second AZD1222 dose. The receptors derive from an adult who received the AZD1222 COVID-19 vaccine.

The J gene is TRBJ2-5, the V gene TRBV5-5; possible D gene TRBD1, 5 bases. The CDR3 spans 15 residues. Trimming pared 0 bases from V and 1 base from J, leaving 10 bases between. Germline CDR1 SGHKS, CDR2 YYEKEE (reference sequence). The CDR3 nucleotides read TGTGCCAGCAGCTTGGCGACAGTGACCCAAGAGACCCAGTACTTC. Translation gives CASSLATVTQETQYF. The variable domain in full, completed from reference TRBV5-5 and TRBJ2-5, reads DAGVTQSPTHLIKTRGQQVTLRCSPISGHKSVSWYQQVLGQGPQFIFQYYEKEERGRGNFPDRFSARQFPNYSSELNVNALLLGDSALYLCASSLATVTQETQYFGPGTRLLVL.

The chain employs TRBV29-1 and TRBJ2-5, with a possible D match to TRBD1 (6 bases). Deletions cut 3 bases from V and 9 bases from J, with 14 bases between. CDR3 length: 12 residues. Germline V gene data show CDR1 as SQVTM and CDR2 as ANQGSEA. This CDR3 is CSVETGSGAQYF. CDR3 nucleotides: TGCAGCGTTGAGACGGGGTCAGGGGCCCAGTACTTC.

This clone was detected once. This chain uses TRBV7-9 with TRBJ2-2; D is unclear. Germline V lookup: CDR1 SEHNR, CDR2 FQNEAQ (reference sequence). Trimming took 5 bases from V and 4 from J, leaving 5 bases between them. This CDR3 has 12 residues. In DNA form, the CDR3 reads TGTGCCAGCAGCCACTTCACCGGGGAGCTGTTTTTT. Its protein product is CASSHFTGELFF.

For the CDR3, the DNA is TGTGCCAGCAGCAATAGGTGGACTGAAGCTTTCTTT. Translating gives CASSNRWTEAFF. J is TRBJ1-1 and V is TRBV11-2; D remains ambiguous. Germline V gene sequence: CDR1 SGHAT, CDR2 FQNNGV. The CDR3 runs 12 residues. Trimming took 5 bases from V and 5 from J, leaving 9 bases between them.

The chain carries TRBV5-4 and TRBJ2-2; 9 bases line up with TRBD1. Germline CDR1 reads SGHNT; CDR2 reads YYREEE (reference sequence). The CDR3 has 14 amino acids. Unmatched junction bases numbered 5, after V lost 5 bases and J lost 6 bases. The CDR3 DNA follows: TGTGCCAGCAGGGGACAGGGCCGATCCGGGGAGCTGTTTTTT. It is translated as CASRGQGRSGELFF.

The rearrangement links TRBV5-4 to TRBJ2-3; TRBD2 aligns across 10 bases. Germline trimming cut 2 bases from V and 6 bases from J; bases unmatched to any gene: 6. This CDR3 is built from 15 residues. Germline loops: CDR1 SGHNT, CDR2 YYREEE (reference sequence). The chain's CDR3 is CASSLTSGVFDTQYF. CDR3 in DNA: TGTGCCAGCAGCTTAACTAGCGGGGTTTTCGATACGCAGTATTTT.

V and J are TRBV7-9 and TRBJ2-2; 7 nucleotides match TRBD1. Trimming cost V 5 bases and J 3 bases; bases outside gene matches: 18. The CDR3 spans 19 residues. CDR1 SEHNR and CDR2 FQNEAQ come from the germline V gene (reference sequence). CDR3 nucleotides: TGTGCCAGCAGCACCTACCGCGCCTTCCGGGACAGAGACACCGGGGAGCTGTTTTTT. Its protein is CASSTYRAFRDRDTGELFF. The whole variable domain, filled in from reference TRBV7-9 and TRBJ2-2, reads DTGVSQNPRHKITKRGQNVTFRCDPISEHNRLYWYRQTLGQGPEFLTYFQNEAQLEKSRLLSDRFSAERPKGSFSTLEIQRTEQGDSAMYLCASSTYRAFRDRDTGELFFGEGSRLTVL.

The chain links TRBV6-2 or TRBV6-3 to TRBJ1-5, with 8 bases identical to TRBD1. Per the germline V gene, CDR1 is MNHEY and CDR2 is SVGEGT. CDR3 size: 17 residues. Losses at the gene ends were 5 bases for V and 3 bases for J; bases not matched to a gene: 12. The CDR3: CASSDPNTGGSNQPQHF. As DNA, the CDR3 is TGTGCCAGCAGTGACCCTAATACAGGGGGATCCAATCAGCCCCAGCATTTT.

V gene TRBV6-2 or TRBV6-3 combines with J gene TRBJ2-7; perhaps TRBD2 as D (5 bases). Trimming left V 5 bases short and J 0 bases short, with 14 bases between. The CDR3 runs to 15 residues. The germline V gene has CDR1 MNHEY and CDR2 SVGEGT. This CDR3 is CASSGLWGSSYEQYF. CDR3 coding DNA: TGTGCCAGCAGTGGACTTTGGGGAAGCTCCTACGAGCAGTACTTC.

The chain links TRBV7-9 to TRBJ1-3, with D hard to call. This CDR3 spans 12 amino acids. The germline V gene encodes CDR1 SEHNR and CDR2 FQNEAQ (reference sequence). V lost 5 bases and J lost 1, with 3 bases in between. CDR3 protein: CASSGSGNTIYF. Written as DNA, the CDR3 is TGTGCCAGCAGCGGGTCTGGAAACACCATATATTTT.

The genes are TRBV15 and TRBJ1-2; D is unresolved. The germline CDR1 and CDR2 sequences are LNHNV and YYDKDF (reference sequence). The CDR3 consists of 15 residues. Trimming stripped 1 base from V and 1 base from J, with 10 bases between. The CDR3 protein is CATSRVWAVNYGYTF. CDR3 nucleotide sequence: TGTGCCACCAGCAGAGTATGGGCAGTTAACTATGGCTACACCTTC.

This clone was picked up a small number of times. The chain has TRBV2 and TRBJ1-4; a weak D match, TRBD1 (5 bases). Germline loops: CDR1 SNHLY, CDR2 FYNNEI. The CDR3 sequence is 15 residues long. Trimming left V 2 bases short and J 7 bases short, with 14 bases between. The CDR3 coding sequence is TGTGCCAGCAGTGAACGACAAAGTGGGGGTGAAAAACTGTTTTTT. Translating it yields CASSERQSGGEKLFF.

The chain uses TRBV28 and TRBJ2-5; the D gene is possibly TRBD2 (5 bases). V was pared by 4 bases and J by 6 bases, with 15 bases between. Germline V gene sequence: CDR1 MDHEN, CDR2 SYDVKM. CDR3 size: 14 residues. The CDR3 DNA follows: TGTGCCAGCAGTTCCGAACTAGTTCTTAAGACCCAGTACTTC. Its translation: CASSSELVLKTQYF.

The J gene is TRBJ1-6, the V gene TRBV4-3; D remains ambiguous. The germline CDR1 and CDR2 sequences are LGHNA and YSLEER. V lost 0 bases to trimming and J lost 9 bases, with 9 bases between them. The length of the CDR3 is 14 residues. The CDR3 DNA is TGCGCCAGCAGCCAAGAACGGCCGCCTTCACCCCTCCACTTT. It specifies CASSQERPPSPLHF.

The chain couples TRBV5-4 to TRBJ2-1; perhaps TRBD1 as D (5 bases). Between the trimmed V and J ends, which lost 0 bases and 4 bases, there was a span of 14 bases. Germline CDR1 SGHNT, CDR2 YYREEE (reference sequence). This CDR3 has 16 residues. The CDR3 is CASSLVRSGLYNEQFF. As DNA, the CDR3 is TGTGCCAGCAGCTTGGTCAGGTCAGGGTTGTACAATGAGCAGTTCTTC.

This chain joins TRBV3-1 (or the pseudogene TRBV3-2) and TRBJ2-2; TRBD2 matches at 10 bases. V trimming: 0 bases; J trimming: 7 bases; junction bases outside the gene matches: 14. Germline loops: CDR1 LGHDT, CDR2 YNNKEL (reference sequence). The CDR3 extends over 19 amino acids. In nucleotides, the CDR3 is TGTGCCAGCAGCCAAGAGCGGCCCGAAGCGGGGGGGCCGGTCGGGGAGCTGTTTTTT. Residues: CASSQERPEAGGPVGELFF.

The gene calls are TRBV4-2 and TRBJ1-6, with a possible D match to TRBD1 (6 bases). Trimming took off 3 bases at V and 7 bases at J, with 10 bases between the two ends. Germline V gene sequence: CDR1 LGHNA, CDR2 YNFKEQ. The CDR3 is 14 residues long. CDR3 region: CASSQWQGNSPLHF. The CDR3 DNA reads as TGTGCCAGCAGCCAGTGGCAGGGGAATTCACCCCTCCACTTT.

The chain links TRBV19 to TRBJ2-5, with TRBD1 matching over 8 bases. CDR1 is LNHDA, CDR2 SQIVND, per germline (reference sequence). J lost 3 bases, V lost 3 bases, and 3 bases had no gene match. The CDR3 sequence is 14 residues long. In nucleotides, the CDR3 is TGTGCCAGTAGTATGCCAGGGGGCGAAGAGACCCAGTACTTC. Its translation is CASSMPGGEETQYF.